These T cell receptor beta chains were read from a single sample in a study of T cell changes during pregnancy in multiple sclerosis. Here immunoSEQ multiplex PCR was the method, and the copy in TCRdb shows in-frame clones only, minus some. Of some 80,000 clones listed, about 89% were seen once; the top ten hold approximately 2.4%. This specimen consisted of peripheral blood, obtained in the first trimester of pregnancy. Receptors were obtained from a female donor with multiple sclerosis, enrolled in a pregnancy study. Each CDR3 is given with its conserved first and last residue. The D gene is left open where the match is weak. Size values are once, few and many counts, or a class for expanded clones, and some rows have none.

V gene: TRBV27
clone size: NA
D gene: NA
J gene: TRBJ2-6
CDR3 protein: CASSHTGSGANVLTF
CDR3 DNA: TGTGCCAGCAGTCACACAGGCTCTGGGGCCAACGTCCTGACTTTC

V gene: TRBV19
clone size: few
D gene: TRBD1
J gene: TRBJ1-1
CDR3 protein: CASTGQGPTEAFF
CDR3 DNA: TGTGCCAGTACCGGACAGGGGCCGACTGAAGCTTTCTTT

V gene: TRBV29-1
clone size: NA
D gene: NA
J gene: TRBJ1-1
CDR3 protein: CSDRGTIEAFF
CDR3 DNA: TGCAGCGATCGGGGGACCATTGAAGCTTTCTTT

V gene: TRBV5-1
clone size: NA
D gene: TRBD2
J gene: TRBJ2-1
CDR3 protein: CASSLELAGGNEQFF
CDR3 DNA: TGCGCCAGCAGCTTGGAACTAGCGGGGGGCAATGAGCAGTTCTTC

V gene: TRBV7-3
clone size: NA
D gene: TRBD2
J gene: TRBJ2-7
CDR3 protein: CASRHPGLADYEQYF
CDR3 DNA: TGTGCCAGCAGGCATCCGGGACTAGCAGATTACGAGCAGTACTTC

V gene: TRBV7-3
clone size: NA
D gene: TRBD1
J gene: TRBJ1-2
CDR3 protein: CASSPEDRDGYRGWGYTF
CDR3 DNA: TGTGCCAGCAGCCCTGAGGACAGGGACGGCTACCGAGGTTGGGGCTACACCTTC

V gene: TRBV19
clone size: NA
D gene: TRBD2
J gene: TRBJ2-1
CDR3 protein: CASSPKGSIAGYNEQFF
CDR3 DNA: TGTGCCAGTAGTCCAAAAGGGTCTATAGCGGGATACAATGAGCAGTTCTTC

V gene: TRBV2
clone size: NA
D gene: NA
J gene: TRBJ1-5
CDR3 protein: CASSERGGWSDQPQHF
CDR3 DNA: TGTGCCAGCAGTGAGAGGGGAGGCTGGTCGGATCAGCCCCAGCATTTT

V gene: TRBV5-1
clone size: once
D gene: NA
J gene: TRBJ2-5
CDR3 protein: CASSAGQDVQETQYF
CDR3 DNA: TGCGCCAGCAGCGCGGGGCAGGATGTCCAAGAGACCCAGTACTTC

V gene: TRBV2
clone size: NA
D gene: NA
J gene: TRBJ2-2
CDR3 protein: CASSEILARELFF
CDR3 DNA: TGTGCCAGCAGTGAGATACTAGCCAGGGAGCTGTTTTTT

V gene: TRBV27
clone size: NA
D gene: NA
J gene: TRBJ2-1
CDR3 protein: CASSLWAGNEQFF
CDR3 DNA: TGTGCCAGCAGTTTATGGGCGGGCAATGAGCAGTTCTTC

V gene: TRBV28
clone size: NA
D gene: TRBD1
J gene: TRBJ2-2
CDR3 protein: CASSLEQGLTGELFF
CDR3 DNA: TGTGCCAGCAGTTTGGAACAGGGGTTAACCGGGGAGCTGTTTTTT

V gene: TRBV7-6
clone size: NA
D gene: NA
J gene: TRBJ1-4
CDR3 protein: CASSVGAYATNEKLFF
CDR3 DNA: TGTGCCAGCAGCGTCGGTGCCTATGCAACTAATGAAAAACTGTTTTTT

V gene: TRBV27
clone size: NA
D gene: TRBD2
J gene: TRBJ2-1
CDR3 protein: CASIGGTTIPSSYNEQFF
CDR3 DNA: TGTGCCAGCATAGGTGGGACTACCATTCCCAGCTCCTACAATGAGCAGTTCTTC

V gene: TRBV4-2
clone size: NA
D gene: NA
J gene: TRBJ2-7
CDR3 protein: CASSQVRDGSYEQYF
CDR3 DNA: TGTGCCAGCAGCCAGGTGCGGGACGGCTCCTACGAGCAGTACTTC

V gene: TRBV6-5
clone size: NA
D gene: NA
J gene: TRBJ1-3
CDR3 protein: CASSYTGSHSGNTIYF
CDR3 DNA: TGTGCCAGCAGTTATACAGGGTCCCACTCTGGAAACACCATATATTTT

V gene: TRBV14
clone size: NA
D gene: NA
J gene: TRBJ2-3
CDR3 protein: CASSQDPKTVTQYF
CDR3 DNA: TGTGCCAGCAGCCAAGATCCGAAAACAGTTACGCAGTATTTT

V gene: TRBV7-9
clone size: NA
D gene: NA
J gene: TRBJ1-4
CDR3 protein: CASSRGQRNEKLFF
CDR3 DNA: TGTGCCAGCAGCCGAGGACAGAGAAATGAAAAACTGTTTTTT

V gene: TRBV7-2
clone size: NA
D gene: TRBD1
J gene: TRBJ1-5
CDR3 protein: CASSRTGVNQPQHF
CDR3 DNA: TGTGCCAGCAGCCGAACAGGGGTCAATCAGCCCCAGCATTTT

V gene: TRBV10-1
clone size: NA
D gene: NA
J gene: TRBJ2-3
CDR3 protein: CASSLVPPDTQYF
CDR3 DNA: TGCGCCAGCAGTTTAGTGCCCCCAGATACGCAGTATTTT

V gene: TRBV30
clone size: NA
D gene: TRBD2
J gene: TRBJ2-4
CDR3 protein: CAWSGVGGLAGQGGNIQYF
CDR3 DNA: TGTGCCTGGAGTGGCGTAGGGGGGCTAGCGGGCCAGGGAGGAAACATTCAGTACTTC

V gene: TRBV30
clone size: NA
D gene: TRBD2
J gene: TRBJ2-2
CDR3 protein: CAWSLLAGHGELFF
CDR3 DNA: TGTGCCTGGAGTCTCCTAGCGGGTCACGGGGAGCTGTTTTTT

V gene: TRBV6-5
clone size: NA
D gene: NA
J gene: TRBJ1-5
CDR3 protein: CASKGGGLGNQPQHF
CDR3 DNA: TGTGCCTCTAAAGGTGGGGGGTTAGGCAATCAGCCCCAGCATTTT

V gene: TRBV7-2
clone size: NA
D gene: TRBD2
J gene: TRBJ2-5
CDR3 protein: CASSQKGDLAGHETQYF
CDR3 DNA: TGTGCCAGCAGCCAGAAGGGGGACCTAGCGGGTCACGAGACCCAGTACTTC

V gene: TRBV19
clone size: once
D gene: TRBD1
J gene: TRBJ1-1
CDR3 protein: CASSMTGDAFF
CDR3 DNA: TGTGCCAGTAGTATGACAGGGGATGCTTTCTTT

V gene: TRBV15
clone size: NA
D gene: NA
J gene: TRBJ2-7
CDR3 protein: CATSRDRRSSYEQYF
CDR3 DNA: TGTGCCACCAGCAGAGATAGAAGGAGCTCCTACGAGCAGTACTTC

V gene: TRBV7-2
clone size: NA
D gene: TRBD2
J gene: TRBJ2-1
CDR3 protein: CASSFPLAGGGNEQFF
CDR3 DNA: TGTGCCAGCAGCTTCCCCCTGGCGGGAGGCGGGAATGAGCAGTTCTTC

V gene: TRBV5-5
clone size: few
D gene: TRBD1
J gene: TRBJ1-1
CDR3 protein: CASSWGPPGQGTEAFF
CDR3 DNA: TGTGCCAGCAGCTGGGGGCCCCCGGGACAGGGGACTGAAGCTTTCTTT

V gene: TRBV9
clone size: NA
D gene: TRBD2
J gene: TRBJ2-5
CDR3 protein: CASSVASGDTTGTQYF
CDR3 DNA: TGTGCCAGCAGCGTAGCCAGCGGGGATACTACGGGGACCCAGTACTTC

V gene: TRBV4-3
clone size: NA
D gene: TRBD1
J gene: TRBJ1-1
CDR3 protein: CASSQEDRALEAFF
CDR3 DNA: TGCGCCAGCAGCCAAGAGGACAGGGCACTCGAAGCTTTCTTT

V gene: TRBV28
clone size: NA
D gene: TRBD2
J gene: TRBJ2-5
CDR3 protein: CASSYPIAGTETQYF
CDR3 DNA: TGTGCCAGCAGTTACCCTATAGCGGGAACGGAGACCCAGTACTTC

V gene: TRBV6-1
clone size: NA
D gene: NA
J gene: TRBJ1-4
CDR3 protein: CASSEYGQRQSQGKLFF
CDR3 DNA: TGTGCCAGCAGTGAGTATGGACAACGACAGTCCCAGGGAAAACTGTTTTTT

V gene: TRBV5-4
clone size: NA
D gene: NA
J gene: TRBJ1-5
CDR3 protein: CASSLGGGEGPQHF
CDR3 DNA: TGTGCCAGCAGCTTGGGGGGGGGCGAAGGGCCCCAGCATTTT

V gene: TRBV9
clone size: NA
D gene: TRBD1
J gene: TRBJ2-1
CDR3 protein: CASSVTDRGLRNEQFF
CDR3 DNA: TGTGCCAGCAGCGTCACAGACAGGGGTTTGAGGAATGAGCAGTTCTTC

V gene: TRBV19
clone size: NA
D gene: TRBD1
J gene: TRBJ1-5
CDR3 protein: CASSIGVRGSNQPQHF
CDR3 DNA: TGTGCCAGTAGTATCGGAGTCAGGGGGAGCAATCAGCCCCAGCATTTT

V gene: TRBV7-6
clone size: NA
D gene: TRBD2
J gene: TRBJ2-1
CDR3 protein: CASSLDLRTSGSSDEQFF
CDR3 DNA: TGTGCCAGCAGCTTAGATCTCCGGACTAGCGGGAGTAGCGATGAGCAGTTCTTC

V gene: TRBV2
clone size: NA
D gene: NA
J gene: TRBJ1-3
CDR3 protein: CASARVGGASGNTIYF
CDR3 DNA: TGTGCCAGCGCCCGCGTGGGTGGGGCATCTGGAAACACCATATATTTT

V gene: TRBV28
clone size: NA
D gene: TRBD1
J gene: TRBJ1-1
CDR3 protein: CASRGQGAGSTEAFF
CDR3 DNA: TGTGCCAGCAGGGGACAGGGGGCTGGTAGCACTGAAGCTTTCTTT

V gene: TRBV7-9
clone size: few
D gene: NA
J gene: TRBJ2-7
CDR3 protein: CASSSTPEQYF
CDR3 DNA: TGTGCCAGCAGCTCTACCCCCGAGCAGTACTTC

V gene: TRBV7-3
clone size: once
D gene: NA
J gene: TRBJ1-2
CDR3 protein: CASSLTQGNYGYTF
CDR3 DNA: TGTGCCAGCAGCTTAACTCAGGGGAACTATGGCTACACCTTC

V gene: TRBV7-8
clone size: NA
D gene: TRBD2
J gene: TRBJ2-1
CDR3 protein: CASSWRIAGGSYNEQFF
CDR3 DNA: TGTGCCAGCAGCTGGCGGATAGCGGGAGGGTCCTACAATGAGCAGTTCTTC

V gene: TRBV18
clone size: NA
D gene: NA
J gene: TRBJ1-6
CDR3 protein: CASSPRSGAQGNSPLHF
CDR3 DNA: TGTGCCAGCTCACCACGCTCCGGGGCCCAGGGGAATTCACCCCTCCACTTT

V gene: TRBV6-5
clone size: NA
D gene: TRBD2
J gene: TRBJ2-5
CDR3 protein: CASSYRSSGGAETQYF
CDR3 DNA: TGTGCCAGCAGTTACCGATCTAGCGGGGGGGCGGAGACCCAGTACTTC

V gene: TRBV6-6
clone size: once
D gene: TRBD2
J gene: TRBJ2-5
CDR3 protein: CASSPLAGGPSETQYF
CDR3 DNA: TGTGCCAGCAGTCCCCTAGCGGGAGGGCCATCAGAGACCCAGTACTTC

V gene: TRBV9
clone size: NA
D gene: NA
J gene: TRBJ1-2
CDR3 protein: CASSVDALGPYGYTF
CDR3 DNA: TGTGCCAGCAGCGTAGATGCTTTGGGGCCCTATGGCTACACCTTC

V gene: TRBV4-1
clone size: once
D gene: NA
J gene: TRBJ1-4
CDR3 protein: CASSQASEGGNEKLFF
CDR3 DNA: TGCGCCAGCAGCCAGGCGTCGGAGGGGGGGAATGAAAAACTGTTTTTT

V gene: TRBV2
clone size: NA
D gene: NA
J gene: TRBJ1-1
CDR3 protein: CASSLYQGGTEAFF
CDR3 DNA: TGTGCCAGCAGCCTCTATCAGGGAGGCACTGAAGCTTTCTTT

V gene: TRBV28
clone size: few
D gene: TRBD1
J gene: TRBJ1-6
CDR3 protein: CASSAIRDSNSPLHF
CDR3 DNA: TGTGCCAGCAGCGCGATACGGGACAGCAATTCACCCCTCCACTTT

V gene: TRBV29-1
clone size: once
D gene: NA
J gene: TRBJ1-5
CDR3 protein: CSVGQGYQPQHF
CDR3 DNA: TGCAGCGTAGGGCAGGGGTATCAGCCCCAGCATTTT

V gene: TRBV5-1
clone size: many
D gene: TRBD1
J gene: TRBJ2-7
CDR3 protein: CASSPGTGGYEQYF
CDR3 DNA: TGCGCCAGCAGCCCTGGGACAGGGGGGTACGAGCAGTACTTC

V gene: TRBV7-9
clone size: NA
D gene: TRBD1
J gene: TRBJ2-7
CDR3 protein: CASSPTGGYEQYF
CDR3 DNA: TGTGCCAGCAGCCCGACAGGGGGCTACGAGCAGTACTTC

V gene: TRBV2
clone size: NA
D gene: TRBD1
J gene: TRBJ2-3
CDR3 protein: CASTRDRSTDTQYF
CDR3 DNA: TGTGCCAGCACCCGGGACAGATCCACAGATACGCAGTATTTT

V gene: TRBV4-3
clone size: once
D gene: NA
J gene: TRBJ1-3
CDR3 protein: CASSQDLVQPGNTIYF
CDR3 DNA: TGCGCCAGCAGCCAAGATCTAGTGCAACCTGGAAACACCATATATTTT

V gene: TRBV7-6
clone size: many
D gene: NA
J gene: TRBJ1-1
CDR3 protein: CASSAQVSNTEAFF
CDR3 DNA: TGTGCCAGCAGCGCACAGGTGTCGAACACTGAAGCTTTCTTT

V gene: TRBV5-1
clone size: NA
D gene: NA
J gene: TRBJ1-2
CDR3 protein: CASSLVLGGGYTF
CDR3 DNA: TGCGCCAGCAGCTTGGTTTTGGGAGGTGGCTACACCTTC

V gene: TRBV9
clone size: NA
D gene: TRBD1
J gene: TRBJ1-2
CDR3 protein: CASSVGRTGGAVGYTF
CDR3 DNA: TGTGCCAGCAGCGTAGGGAGGACAGGGGGCGCGGTTGGCTACACCTTC

V gene: TRBV19
clone size: NA
D gene: NA
J gene: TRBJ1-2
CDR3 protein: CASSIDLEGLRYGYTF
CDR3 DNA: TGTGCCAGTAGTATAGATTTGGAGGGACTGCGATATGGCTACACCTTC

V gene: TRBV18
clone size: NA
D gene: TRBD1
J gene: TRBJ1-1
CDR3 protein: CASSPRQGEAFF
CDR3 DNA: TGTGCCAGCTCGCCTAGACAGGGAGAAGCTTTCTTT

V gene: TRBV5-1
clone size: NA
D gene: TRBD1
J gene: TRBJ1-1
CDR3 protein: CASSLATGGVGEAFF
CDR3 DNA: TGCGCCAGCAGCTTGGCGACAGGGGGGGTAGGGGAAGCTTTCTTT

V gene: TRBV6-5
clone size: NA
D gene: TRBD1
J gene: TRBJ2-7
CDR3 protein: CASNPGQSYEQYF
CDR3 DNA: TGTGCCAGCAACCCGGGACAGAGCTACGAGCAGTACTTC